This TCR beta chain was sequenced in a study of OX40 agonist ivuxolimab in advanced cancers. On this clone: Its antigen is as yet unknown.

Study results and limitations: Among T cells, CD8+ cells averaged more expanded clones than CD4+ cells.

Measured with immunoSEQ multiplex PCR; TCRdb has only the in-frame clones, and not every one. The sample has 35,000 to 40,000 clones; roughly 90% are singletons. The germline CDR1 and CDR2 sequences are MDHEN and SYDVKM. The CDR3 length is 15 residues. Trimming cost V 3 bases and J 5 bases, with 11 bases left between them. Peripheral blood came from all dose cohorts at three timepoints. The receptor was isolated from an adult with an advanced solid tumor such as melanoma, head and neck, liver or kidney cancer. This chain joins TRBV28 and TRBJ1-6; D is undetermined. The starting material was CD4+ or CD8+ T cells sorted from blood, obtained in a trial of the OX40 agonist ivuxolimab. Written as DNA, the CDR3 is TGTGCCAGCAGTTTTAGTGCGGGAGATAATTCACCCCTCCACTTT. Amino acid sequence: CASSFSAGDNSPLHF.